The subject of this entry is one T cell receptor beta chain. Clones were read by immunoSEQ multiplex PCR, and TCRdb kept only the in-frame ones, dropping some. Counted here are 46,000 or so clones, about 90% occurring once; the ten biggest clones make up approximately 7.1%. This sample stems from a study of PD-L1 blockade in urothelial cancer. Study in general: It was in about 2014 that patients started atezolizumab at 1,200 mg intravenously every 3 weeks. Males with bladder-origin urothelial cancer made up about 85% of the roughly 29 patients. Blood was evaluated 3 weeks (second dose) and 6 weeks after therapy began. There were a median of around 140,000 T cells in blood samples.

The ends were cut back, 0 bases at V and 4 bases at J, with 7 bases in the middle. The CDR3 is made up of 14 amino acids. From germline, CDR1 is PRHDT and CDR2 FYEKMQ (reference sequence). The chain joins TRBV13 to TRBJ1-5, with unresolved D. The clonotype comes from a man in his 60s with urothelial cancer. Sequencing used PBMCs, obtained around atezolizumab (anti-PD-L1) treatment. The CDR3 is CASSLGWANQPQHF. In nucleotides, the CDR3 is TGTGCCAGCAGCTTAGGGTGGGCAAATCAGCCCCAGCATTTT.